The T cell receptor (beta chain) under discussion was sequenced for a study of T cells in Graves' hyperthyroidism and ophthalmopathy. Researchers amplified the TCR beta CDR3 regions from RNA transcripts. TCR CDR3 underwent first-round RT-PCR with the HTBI primer set. One entry per CDR3 protein results from TCRdb running MiXCR on the multiplex PCR reads. This table has around 800,000 distinct CDR3 sequences, over 35% appearing once. The CDR3 totals 11 residues. CDR1 is SNHLY and CDR2 is FYNNEI in the germline V gene. The chain joins TRBV2 to TRBJ2-1, with D hard to call. The J call may be wrong; the DNA end is better matched by TRBJ2-7. The TCR was taken from a man younger than 30 with Graves' hyperthyroidism. The sequenced sample consisted of blood. The CDR3 DNA sequence: TGTGCCAGCAGTGACAACAATGAGCAGTACTTC. Translation: CASSDNNEQYF.